A selection of T cell receptor beta chains follows, all from one sample in a study of blood T cell repertoires in COVID-19. Data came from immunoSEQ multiplex PCR; TCRdb stores just in-frame clones and leaves some out. The table shows about 20,000 clones, with about 88% occurring only once. The sample consisted of peripheral blood. Receptors originate from a human donor in a cohort sampled during active COVID-19. CDR3s include the opening cysteine and the closing phenylalanine or tryptophan. The D gene is left open where the match is weak. Size is omitted from some rows. Given values are once, few, many or a class for expanded clones.

TRBV3-1/TRBV3-2	TRBJ2-1	.	TRBD2	CASIDLAGNEQFF	TGTGCCAGCATCGATCTAGCGGGCAATGAGCAGTTCTTC
TRBV7-2	TRBJ1-1	.	.	CASSFRGGFEAFF	TGTGCCAGCAGCTTCCGAGGCGGTTTCGAAGCTTTCTTT
TRBV6-5	TRBJ1-1	.	TRBD1	CASSGGQLQNTEAFF	TGTGCCAGCAGCGGGGGACAGCTACAGAACACTGAAGCTTTCTTT
TRBV3-1/TRBV3-2	TRBJ1-6	.	.	CASSPARGRSPLHF	TGTGCCAGCAGCCCGGCCAGGGGACGATCACCCCTCCACTTT
TRBV19	TRBJ1-6	.	TRBD1	CASASGQGLNSYNSPLHF	TGTGCCAGTGCCTCGGGACAGGGGTTAAATTCCTATAATTCACCCCTCCACTTT
TRBV12-3/TRBV12-4	TRBJ1-2	once	.	CASRLQGTGYTF	TGTGCCAGCAGATTACAGGGAACTGGCTACACCTTC
TRBV7-9	TRBJ2-1	once	TRBD2	CASSSPAGGYNEQFF	TGTGCCAGCAGCTCACCAGCGGGGGGGTACAATGAGCAGTTCTTC
TRBV18	TRBJ1-5	.	.	CASSPALNQPQHF	TGTGCCAGCTCACCAGCCCTAAATCAGCCCCAGCATTTT
TRBV19	TRBJ2-1	.	TRBD2	CASTPGTSGIYNEQFF	TGTGCCAGTACCCCCGGGACTAGCGGGATCTACAATGAGCAGTTCTTC
TRBV5-4	TRBJ1-1	.	TRBD1	CASSSRTGGFTEAFF	TGTGCCAGCAGCTCCAGGACAGGGGGCTTCACTGAAGCTTTCTTT
TRBV7-3	TRBJ1-1	.	.	CASSLTENTEAFF	TGTGCCAGCAGCTTGACAGAGAACACTGAAGCTTTCTTT